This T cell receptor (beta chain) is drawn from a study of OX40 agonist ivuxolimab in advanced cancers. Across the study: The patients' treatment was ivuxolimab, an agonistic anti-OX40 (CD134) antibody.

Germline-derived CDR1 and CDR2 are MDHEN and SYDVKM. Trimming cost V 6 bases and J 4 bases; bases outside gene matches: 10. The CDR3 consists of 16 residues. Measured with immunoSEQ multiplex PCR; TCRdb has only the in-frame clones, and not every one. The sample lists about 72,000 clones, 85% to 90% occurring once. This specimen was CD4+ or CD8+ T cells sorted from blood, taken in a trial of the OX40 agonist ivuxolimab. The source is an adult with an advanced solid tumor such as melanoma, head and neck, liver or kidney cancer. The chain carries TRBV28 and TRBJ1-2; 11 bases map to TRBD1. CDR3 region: CASSAARTGGTYGYTF. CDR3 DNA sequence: TGTGCCAGCAGCGCAGCCAGGACAGGGGGCACCTATGGCTACACCTTC.